This T cell receptor (beta chain) was identified during a study of T cell repertoires in cytomegalovirus infection. The V and J ends lost 0 bases and 3 bases respectively, with 9 bases between them. CDR1 and CDR2 (germline): SGHTA, FQGTGA. The CDR3 has 15 amino acids. Points from the study as a whole: The study found HLA-C-restricted CMV-specific TCR beta clonotypes dominating the ex vivo response.

Concerning this clonotype itself: The target antigen is unknown.

TCRdb itself ran the reads through MiXCR, one entry per CDR3 protein. Seen here are hundreds of thousands of distinct CDR3 sequences, approximately 24% observed once, and the top ten hold approximately 8.2%. The sequenced sample consisted of CD8+ T cells from PBMCs. The rearrangement uses TRBV7-3 and TRBJ2-1; D remains unclear. The source is a human donor in good health (CMV status not recorded). Some clones in this sample may be carry-over from other donors' samples. The CDR3: CASSLTGNGYNEQFF. Written as DNA, the CDR3 is TGTGCCAGCAGCTTAACAGGAAACGGCTACAATGAGCAGTTCTTC.